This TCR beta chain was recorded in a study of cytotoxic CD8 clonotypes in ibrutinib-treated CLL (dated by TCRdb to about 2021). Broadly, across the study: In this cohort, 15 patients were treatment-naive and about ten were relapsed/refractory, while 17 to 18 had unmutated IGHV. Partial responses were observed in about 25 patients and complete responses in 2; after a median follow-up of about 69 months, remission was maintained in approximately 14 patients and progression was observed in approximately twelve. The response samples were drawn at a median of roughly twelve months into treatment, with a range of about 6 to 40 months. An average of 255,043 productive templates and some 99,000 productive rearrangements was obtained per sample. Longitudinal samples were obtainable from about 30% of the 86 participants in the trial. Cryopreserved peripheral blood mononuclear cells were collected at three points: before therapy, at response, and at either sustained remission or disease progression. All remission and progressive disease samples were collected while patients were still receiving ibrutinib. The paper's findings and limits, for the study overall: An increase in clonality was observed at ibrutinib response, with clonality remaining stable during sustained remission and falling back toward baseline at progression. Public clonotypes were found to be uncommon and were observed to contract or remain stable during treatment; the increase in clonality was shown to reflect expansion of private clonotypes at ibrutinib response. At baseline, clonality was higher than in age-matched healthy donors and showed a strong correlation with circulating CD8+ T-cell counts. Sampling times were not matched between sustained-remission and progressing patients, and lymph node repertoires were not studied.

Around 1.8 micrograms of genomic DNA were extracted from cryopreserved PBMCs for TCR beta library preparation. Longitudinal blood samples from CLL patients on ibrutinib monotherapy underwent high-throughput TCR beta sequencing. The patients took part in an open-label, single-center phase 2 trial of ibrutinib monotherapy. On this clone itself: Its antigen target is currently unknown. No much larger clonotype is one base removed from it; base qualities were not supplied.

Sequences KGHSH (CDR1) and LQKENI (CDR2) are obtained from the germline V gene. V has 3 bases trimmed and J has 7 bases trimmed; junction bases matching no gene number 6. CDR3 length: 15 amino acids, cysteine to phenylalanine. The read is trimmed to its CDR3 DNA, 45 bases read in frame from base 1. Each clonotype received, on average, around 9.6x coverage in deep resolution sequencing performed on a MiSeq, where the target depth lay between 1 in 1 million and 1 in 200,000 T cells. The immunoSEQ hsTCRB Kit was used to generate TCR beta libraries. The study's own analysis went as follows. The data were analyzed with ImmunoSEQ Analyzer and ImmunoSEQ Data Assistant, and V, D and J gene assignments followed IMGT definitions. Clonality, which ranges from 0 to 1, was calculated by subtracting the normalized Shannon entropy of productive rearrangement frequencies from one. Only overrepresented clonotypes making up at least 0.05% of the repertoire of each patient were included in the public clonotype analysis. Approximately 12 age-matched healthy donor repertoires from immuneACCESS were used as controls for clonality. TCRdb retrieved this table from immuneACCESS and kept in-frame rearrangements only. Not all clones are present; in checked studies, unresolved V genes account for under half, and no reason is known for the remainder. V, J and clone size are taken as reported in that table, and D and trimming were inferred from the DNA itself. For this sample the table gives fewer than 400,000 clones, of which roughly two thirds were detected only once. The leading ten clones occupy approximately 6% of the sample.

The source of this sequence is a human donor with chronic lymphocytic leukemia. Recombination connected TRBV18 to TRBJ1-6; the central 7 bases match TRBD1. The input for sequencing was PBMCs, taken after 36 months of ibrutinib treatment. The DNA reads TGTGCCAGCTCACCTGAGGGGGCGAAAAATTCACCCCTCCACTTT. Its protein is CASSPEGAKNSPLHF. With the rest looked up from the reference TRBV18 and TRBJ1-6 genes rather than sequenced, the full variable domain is NAGVMQNPRHLVRRRGQEARLRCSPMKGHSHVYWYRQLPEEGLKFMVYLQKENIIDESGMPKERFSAEFPKEGPSILRIQQVVRGDSAAYFCASSPEGAKNSPLHFGNGTRLTVT.